The T cell receptor (beta chain) described here comes from a study of cytomegalovirus exposure and HLA in healthy donors. The J segment lost 6 bases and the V segment lost 4 bases, leaving 11 bases of the junction unmatched. The CDR3 consists of 15 residues. The germline V gene has CDR1 LNHDA and CDR2 SQIVND (reference sequence). As to this clone: The target antigen is unknown.

Study-wide points: The majority of CMV-associated TCR beta chains were reported as apparently HLA-restricted in a later analysis.

PCR involved 60 Vbeta and 13 Jbeta primers. Repertoires were generated with immunoSEQ multiplex PCR, while TCRdb's copy carries only in-frame clones and drops some. Of 150,000 to 200,000 clones listed, about three quarters are singletons. The sequence was collected from a man between 50 and 59 years old in good health and CMV-seropositive. J is TRBJ1-2 and V is TRBV19, with 7 bases aligning to TRBD1. Sequences were obtained from PBMCs. This CDR3 is CASSTTQTGFDGYTF. The CDR3 bases are TGTGCCAGTAGTACCACGCAGACAGGGTTCGATGGCTACACCTTC.